Sequencing of this T cell receptor beta chain was carried out in a study of STAT5B mutations in CD4+ large granular lymphocyte leukemia. Study-level findings and limits: Approximately 25% of private leukemic clonotypes occurred rarely in other patients' non-leukemic repertoires. Compared with healthy controls (2/35), patient top clones favored TRBV06 (8/27).

In the case of this clone: Its antigen is as yet unknown.

The germline CDR1 and CDR2 sequences are SGHRS and YFSETQ. This CDR3 is built from 14 residues. J was trimmed by 5 bases and V by 3 bases; bases with no gene match: 5. The table came from immunoSEQ multiplex PCR; TCRdb's copy has only in-frame clones and leaves some out. This sample has tens of thousands of clones, with more than 60% found just once. The TCR sequence derives from a human donor in good health. The V and J genes are TRBV5-1 and TRBJ1-1; 9 bases are a match to TRBD1. Sequencing input: CD4+ T cells from blood buffy coats. This CDR3 reads CASSSQGAQTEAFF. The CDR3 DNA reads as TGCGCCAGCAGCTCACAGGGGGCGCAGACTGAAGCTTTCTTT.